This T cell receptor (beta chain) was found in a study of neurological immune-mediated disorders. V lost 5 bases to trimming and J lost 0 bases, with 8 bases between them. This CDR3 contains 15 residues. From germline, CDR1 is SGHVS and CDR2 FNYEAQ. Overall study results and limits: The study found no CDR3 amino acid sequences shared by expanded clones across subjects, suggesting private repertoires in all groups.

TCRdb reprocessed the 5' RACE reads with MiXCR, giving one entry per CDR3 protein. Of about 59,000 distinct CDR3 sequences listed, about 13% are singletons. Source material was 2 million unsorted PBMCs, stored at -80 °C in RNAlater. This clonotype was recorded many times. Antigen specificity is unknown. Sequenced input: PBMCs. The chain joins TRBV7-6 to TRBJ2-6, with unresolved D. The receptor was isolated from a woman aged 55-70 years with HTLV-1-associated myelopathy (HAM/TSP). CDR3 nucleotides: TGTGCCAGCAGCAACCTCTACTCTGGGGCCAACGTCCTGACTTTC. This sequence encodes CASSNLYSGANVLTF. The variable domain in full, completed from reference TRBV7-6 and TRBJ2-6, reads GAGVSQSPRYKVTKRGQDVALRCDPISGHVSLYWYRQALGQGPEFLTYFNYEAQQDKSGLPNDRFSAERPEGSISTLTIQRTEQRDSAMYRCASSNLYSGANVLTFGAGSRLTVL.